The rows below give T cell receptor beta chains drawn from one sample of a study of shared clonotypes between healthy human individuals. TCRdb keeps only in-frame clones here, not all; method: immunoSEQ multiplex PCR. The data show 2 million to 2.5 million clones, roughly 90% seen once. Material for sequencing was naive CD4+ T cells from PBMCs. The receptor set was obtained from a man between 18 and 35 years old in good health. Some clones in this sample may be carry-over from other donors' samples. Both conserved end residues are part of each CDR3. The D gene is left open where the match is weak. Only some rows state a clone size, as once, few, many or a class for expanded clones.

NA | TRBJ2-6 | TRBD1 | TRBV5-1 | CASSGTGGGANVLTF | TGCGCCAGCAGCGGGACAGGGGGTGGGGCCAACGTCCTGACTTTC
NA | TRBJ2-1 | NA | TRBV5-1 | CASSLVSSYYNEQFF | TGCGCCAGCAGCTTGGTGAGTAGCTACTACAATGAGCAGTTCTTC
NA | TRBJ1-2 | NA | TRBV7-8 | CASSPRATNYGYTF | TGTGCCAGCAGCCCGCGGGCTACGAACTATGGCTACACCTTC
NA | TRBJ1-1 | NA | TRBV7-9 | CASSSEAGTEAFF | TGTGCCAGCAGCTCTGAAGCGGGGACTGAAGCTTTCTTT
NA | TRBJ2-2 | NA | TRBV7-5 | CVRSFRRWISVGSGGTGELFF | TGTGTCAGAAGCTTCCGGAGGTGGATTAGCGTTGGGAGTGGAGGCACCGGGGAGCTGTTTTTT
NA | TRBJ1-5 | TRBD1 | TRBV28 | CATTTPGGSGQPQHF | TGTGCCACCACAACCCCAGGGGGCTCTGGTCAGCCCCAGCATTTT
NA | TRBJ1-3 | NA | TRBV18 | CASSPPSFTGISGNTIYF | TGTGCCAGCTCACCACCTTCCTTTACTGGGATCTCTGGAAACACCATATATTTT
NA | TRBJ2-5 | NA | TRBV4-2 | CASSRNQETQYF | TGTGCCAGCAGCCGAAACCAAGAGACCCAGTACTTC
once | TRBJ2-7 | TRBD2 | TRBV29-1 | CSVEWASGRRYEQYF | TGCAGCGTTGAATGGGCTAGCGGGAGGCGATACGAGCAGTACTTC
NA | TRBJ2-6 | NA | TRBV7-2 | CASTRPTSGANVLTF | TGTGCCAGCACCAGACCGACCTCTGGGGCCAACGTCCTGACTTTC
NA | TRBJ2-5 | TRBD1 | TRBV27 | CASSPQGARIGETQYF | TGTGCCAGCAGTCCCCAGGGGGCGCGGATCGGAGAGACCCAGTACTTC
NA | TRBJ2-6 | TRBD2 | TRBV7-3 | CASSWTSASGANVLTF | TGTGCCAGCAGCTGGACTAGCGCCTCTGGGGCCAACGTCCTGACTTTC
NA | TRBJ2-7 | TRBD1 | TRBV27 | CASSYLSPTGRSYEQYF | TGTGCCAGCAGCTACTTGAGCCCGACAGGGCGGTCCTACGAGCAGTACTTC
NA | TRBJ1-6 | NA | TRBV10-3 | CAISESRGGSSYNSPLHF | TGTGCCATCAGTGAGTCAAGGGGTGGCAGCTCCTATAATTCACCCCTCCACTTT
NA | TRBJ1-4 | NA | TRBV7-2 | CASSPRGVVLPDEKLFF | TGTGCCAGCAGCCCTAGAGGGGTCGTGTTACCCGACGAAAAACTGTTTTTT
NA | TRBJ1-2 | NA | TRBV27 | CASSRLFRDLDGYTF | TGTGCCAGCAGTCGCCTATTCAGGGATTTGGATGGCTACACCTTC